This T cell receptor (beta chain) was retrieved from a study of response to subunit inactivated influenza vaccine. Points from the study as a whole: With each seasonal influenza vaccination, the authors suggested, few new T cells are recruited.

Comment on this clonotype: Its target is unknown.

MiXCR, run by TCRdb on the RT-PCR reads, gives a single entry per CDR3 protein. The sample lists about 800,000 distinct CDR3 sequences, 20% to 25% occurring once. The CDR3 is made up of 14 amino acids. Germline-derived CDR1 and CDR2 are MGHRA and YSYEKL. Trimming took off 0 bases at V and 2 bases at J, with 8 bases between the two ends. This clonotype was obtained from a middle-aged man who received an inactivated influenza vaccine. This chain joins TRBV4-1 and TRBJ2-7; the D gene is possibly TRBD1 (6 bases). The source was PBMCs from blood, collected 5 days after vaccination. The CDR3 protein is CASSQDQGTYEQYF. The CDR3 nucleotides are TGCGCCAGCAGCCAAGATCAGGGGACCTACGAGCAGTACTTC.